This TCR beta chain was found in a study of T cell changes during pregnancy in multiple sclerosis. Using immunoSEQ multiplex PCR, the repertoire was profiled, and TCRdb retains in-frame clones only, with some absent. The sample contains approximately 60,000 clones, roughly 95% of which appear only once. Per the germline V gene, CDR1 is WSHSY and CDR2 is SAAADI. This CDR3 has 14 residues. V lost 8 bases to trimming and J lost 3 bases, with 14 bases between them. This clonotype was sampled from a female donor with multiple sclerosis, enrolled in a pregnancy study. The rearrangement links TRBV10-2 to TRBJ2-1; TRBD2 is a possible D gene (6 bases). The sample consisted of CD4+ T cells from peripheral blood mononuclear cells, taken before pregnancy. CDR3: CASCSAGFYNEQFF. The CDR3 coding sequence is TGCGCCAGCTGTTCGGCGGGGTTCTACAATGAGCAGTTCTTC.